Below, one T cell receptor (beta chain) is given with its context. There are a few counts of this clonotype. Its target antigen remains unknown. No qualities accompany the bases; no much larger clone lies one base away. The TCR beta CDR3 regions were amplified from RNA transcripts. A first-round RT-PCR of the TCR CDR3 used the HTBI primer set with the Qiagen OneStep RT-PCR kit. Libraries were constructed in a second round of multiplex PCR, after which size selection and purification were performed. The libraries were sequenced on an Illumina HiSeq2000 using paired-end 100 bp reads. The authors' analysis ran thus. SOAPnuke was used to process the raw data, throwing out any read that contained adapters or uncalled bases, had a mean Phred below 15, or lacked an exact constant-primer or identifier match. High-quality paired reads were merged using COPE v1.2.5, and each unique nucleotide sequence was defined as a clonotype. MiTCR v1.1 was used to align the clonotypes against IMGT TRBV, TRBD and TRBJ reference segments. The analysis was restricted to V-J combinations with a frequency above 0.0001, which together covered 99.2% of the repertoires. The TCS score was defined as the ratio of F50 (clonal expansion) to E x V (chaos), calculated using BLOSUM62-based TCRdist between CDR3 peptides within each V-J. Welch's t-statistics and random forest reduced roughly 530 V-J features to some 14, which were used in a naive Bayes classifier (R e1071). TCRdb itself trimmed the public reads at Q25 with fastp, ran MiXCR and retained productive beta chains. Rows merge per CDR3 protein into single entries with the most common DNA and genes. Clone size and V and J calls follow TCRdb, not the original study. Across this sample there are about 590,000 distinct CDR3 sequences, with around 16% seen only once. Of the sample, around 7.3% falls within the top ten clones.

Stable Graves' hyperthyroidism was defined as no progression to ophthalmopathy during 18 months of follow-up. Hyperthyroidism patients were aged 18 to 65 years and newly diagnosed, with disease duration of less than 2 months. Patients with uncontrolled infections, other autoimmune diseases, pregnancy or lactation were excluded. Clinical symptoms, serum thyroxine and TRAb, thyroid ultrasound, and orbital computed tomography formed the basis for the diagnoses. PBMCs were separated from roughly 10 ml of fresh peripheral blood using Ficoll-Paque density gradient centrifugation. Total RNA was extracted with Trizol reagent, and quality was checked on an Agilent 2100 Bioanalyzer. The CDR3 numbers 14 residues from cysteine through phenylalanine. Here the CDR3 DNA is all that survives: 42 bases in frame from base 1. The germline V gene specifies SGHDT as CDR1 and YYEEEE as CDR2. V is reduced by 4 bases and J by 3 bases, leaving a spacing of 11 bases between them.

The sample comes from a study of T cells in Graves' hyperthyroidism and ophthalmopathy (dated by TCRdb to about 2019). Background on the whole study: Peripheral blood was sampled at the time of initial diagnosis, prior to any treatment. To identify TCR V-J signatures that set the groups apart, the researchers used a discovery cohort of 100 or so patients, made up of about 44 with Graves' ophthalmopathy and some 58 with stable Graves' hyperthyroidism. Prospective prediction of ophthalmopathy was tested in an independent validation cohort consisting of roughly 19 hyperthyroidism patients and more than 15 patients who later progressed to ophthalmopathy. The 95 to 100 discovery patients were randomly split 7:3 into training and test sets. The study also compared thyroid tissue and blood T-cell repertoires from several Graves' hyperthyroidism patients. After sampling, hyperthyroidism patients received methimazole starting at 30 mg daily, and ophthalmopathy patients received high-dose intravenous methylprednisolone. According to the paper, TCR Vbeta CDR3 sequencing was carried out on approximately 140 peripheral blood samples, which came from approximately 43 ophthalmopathy, under 80 hyperthyroidism and about 17 progressor patients. What the study reported, not specific to this receptor: No statistical method was used to fix the sample size in advance, and group allocation was not hidden from the investigators. Most expanded thyroid clonotypes (frequency above 0.001) were also detected in blood, a finding suggesting that blood repertoires may reflect thyroid immune responses. Ophthalmopathy was separated from stable hyperthyroidism by a 13 V-J signature model, with approximately 90% sensitivity and roughly 84% specificity obtained in cross-validation and 80%/75% obtained in testing. In validation, the model predicted progression to ophthalmopathy with over 60% sensitivity and 72% to 85% specificity, a median of approximately 6.5 months before onset.

The sample was blood. The sequence links TRBV5-6 to TRBJ2-1, and possibly TRBD1, on 6 matching bases. The receptor was derived from a woman in her 30s with Graves' hyperthyroidism. Read as DNA, the sequence is TGTGCCAGCAGCGGAGGACAGAACTACAATGAGCAGTTCTTC. This translates into CASSGGQNYNEQFF.